These 8 T cell receptor beta chains were sequenced from one sample in a study of post-analysis software for immune sequencing data. Study results and limitations: TRBV segments more frequent in patients than in controls numbered five and included TRBV5-6, TRBV5-1 and TRBV20-1.

What these receptors recognize is not known. The TCR beta cDNA libraries contained unique molecular identifiers. TCRdb re-derived calls from the PCR reads in MiXCR, one entry per CDR3 protein. The top ten clones hold roughly 4.5% of a sample with around 710,000 distinct CDR3 sequences, 35% to 55% of them seen once. Source material: blood. The source is a girl under 18 with multiple sclerosis.

The rearrangement joins TRBV7-3 to TRBJ2-3; 13 nucleotides match TRBD2. The CDR3 has 16 amino acids. Unmatched junction bases numbered 6, after V lost 4 bases and J lost 5 bases. Germline assignment: CDR1 SGHTA and CDR2 FQGTGA. DNA of the CDR3: TGTGCCAGCAGCTCCGGACTAGCGGGAGTTGGAGATACGCAGTATTTT. Translating gives CASSSGLAGVGDTQYF. Looking up the rest from reference TRBV7-3 and TRBJ2-3 gives the full variable domain: GAGVSQTPSNKVTEKGKYVELRCDPISGHTALYWYRQSLGQGPEFLIYFQGTGAADDSGLPNDRFFAVRPEGSVSTLKIQRTERGDSAVYLCASSSGLAGVGDTQYFGPGTRLTVL.

The V call is TRBV20-1, the J call TRBJ2-5, with a possible D match to TRBD1 (6 bases). The length of the CDR3 is 13 residues. Looked up from germline, CDR1 is DFQATT and CDR2 is SNEGSKA (reference sequence). V was shortened by 5 bases and J by 0 bases, with 10 bases between the two germline ends. The CDR3 loop reads CSAARDNQETQYF. DNA for the CDR3: TGCAGTGCTGCCCGGGACAACCAAGAGACCCAGTACTTC.

The V gene is TRBV15, the J gene TRBJ2-4; D ambiguous. Germline V gene sequence: CDR1 LNHNV, CDR2 YYDKDF (reference sequence). This CDR3 is 16 amino acids long. With 3 bases removed from V and 8 bases from J, the gap between germline ends came to 20 bases. The CDR3 region has the DNA TGTGCCACCAGCAGGACCGGAATAGGTGGCAGTTACATTCAGTACTTC. This encodes CATSRTGIGGSYIQYF.

This clonotype came up a few times. This chain connects TRBV6-5 to TRBJ2-5; 12 bases map to TRBD2. Judging by the DNA end, TRBJ2-7 fits better; the J call may be wrong. This CDR3 region has 15 residues. Germline V gene data show CDR1 as MNHEY and CDR2 as SVGAGI. The CDR3 DNA reads as TGTGCCAGCAGTCAGACTAGCGGGGGAACCTACGAGCAGTACTTC. Translating gives CASSQTSGGTYEQYF.

V usage is TRBV28 and J usage is TRBJ1-5; no firm D call. CDR1 and CDR2 (germline): MDHEN, SYDVKM. V lost 10 bases and J 4 bases, leaving 14 bases between the germline ends. The CDR3 sequence is 13 residues long. CDR3 sequence (DNA): TGTGCCACCGACGAACCGGGGAATCAGCCCCAGCATTTT. Translating gives CATDEPGNQPQHF.

The chain uses TRBV25-1 and TRBJ1-5, with D possibly matching TRBD1 (5 bases). Germline lookup yields CDR1 MGHDK and CDR2 SYGVNS. V was shortened by 2 bases and J by 2 bases, with 10 bases between the two germline ends. The CDR3 has 15 amino acids. The CDR3 sequence is CASSEGSGGNQPQHF. The CDR3 DNA sequence: TGTGCCAGCAGTGAAGGTTCGGGGGGCAATCAGCCCCAGCATTTT.

The J gene is TRBJ1-1, the V gene TRBV3-1, with no clear D. This CDR3 contains 13 residues. Germline V gene sequence: CDR1 LGHDT, CDR2 YNNKEL (reference sequence). V lost 7 bases to trimming and J lost 1 base, with 10 bases between them. The CDR3 region has the DNA TGTGCCAGCACTCCGAACAGGAACACTGAAGCTTTCTTT. It yields the protein CASTPNRNTEAFF.

The chain links TRBV7-8 to TRBJ2-7, with a possible D match to TRBD2 (7 bases). Germline V gives CDR1 SGHVS, CDR2 FQNEAQ. V lost 1 base and J lost 3, with 28 bases in between. This CDR3 region has 20 residues. The CDR3, as DNA: TGTGCCAGCAGCTTAGGAATCGGGGGGCGCGTTGATCCTGTAAACTACGAGCAGTACTTC. Its protein is CASSLGIGGRVDPVNYEQYF.